A single sample is the source of the 21 T cell receptor beta chains below, sequenced in a study of blood T cell repertoires in COVID-19. Sequencing used immunoSEQ multiplex PCR; TCRdb keeps in-frame clones, though not all of them. Among about 210,000 clones listed, just under 85% were seen once. Specimen: peripheral blood. All receptors derive from a man aged 60 to 69 with COVID-19, enrolled during active disease.

The chain combines TRBV12-3 or TRBV12-4 with TRBJ1-5; D is ambiguous. This CDR3 comprises 13 residues. Trimming took 6 bases from V and 7 from J, leaving 13 bases between them. The CDR3 protein is CASSWQVGQPQHF. Here the CDR3 DNA reads TGTGCCAGCAGCTGGCAGGTAGGACAGCCCCAGCATTTT.

The rearrangement uses TRBV5-1 and TRBJ1-4, with 7 positions matching TRBD1. The germline V gene encodes CDR1 SGHRS and CDR2 YFSETQ. The CDR3 has 16 amino acids. The ends lost 0 bases at V and 0 bases at J; junction bases unmatched: 2. DNA of the CDR3: TGCGCCAGCAGCTTGGCCGGGACAGCAACTAATGAAAAACTGTTTTTT. Encoded protein: CASSLAGTATNEKLFF.

The rearrangement joins TRBV19 to TRBJ2-7, with a possible D match to TRBD1 (7 bases). V was trimmed by 7 bases and J by 3 bases, leaving 19 bases between them. CDR3 length: 15 amino acids. Germline loops: CDR1 LNHDA, CDR2 SQIVND (reference sequence). This chain's CDR3 is CASMLGGTEDYEQYF. The CDR3 DNA sequence: TGTGCCAGTATGTTAGGGGGGACAGAGGACTACGAGCAGTACTTC.

Only a few counts were recorded for this clone. This chain links TRBV5-1 with TRBJ1-2, with D possibly TRBD1 on 5 matching bases. Germline CDR1 is SGHRS and CDR2 is YFSETQ. The CDR3 runs to 15 residues. Trimming took off 0 bases at V and 2 bases at J, with 11 bases between the two ends. The CDR3 DNA follows: TGCGCCAGCAGCTTGGCCGGGCAGGGAAACTATGGCTACACCTTC. This gives the protein CASSLAGQGNYGYTF.

The rearrangement joins TRBV19 to TRBJ1-5; no clear D gene. Germline V gene data show CDR1 as LNHDA and CDR2 as SQIVND (reference sequence). The CDR3 is made up of 14 amino acids. Trimming left V 3 bases short and J 7 bases short, with 13 bases between. The CDR3 protein is CASSIGSAGQPQHF. CDR3 DNA: TGTGCCAGTAGTATCGGGTCGGCGGGGCAGCCCCAGCATTTT.

The chain has TRBV2 and TRBJ1-1; no reliable D call. This CDR3 is 14 amino acids long. Trimming stripped 4 bases from V and 6 bases from J, with 15 bases between. The germline CDR1 and CDR2 sequences are SNHLY and FYNNEI. CDR3 DNA sequence: TGTGCCAGCAGTGTCCTACCGGGAGGAGCTGAAGCTTTCTTT. This codes for CASSVLPGGAEAFF.

The chain is built from TRBV7-9 and TRBJ2-2; 10 nucleotides line up with TRBD2. Germline values: CDR1 SEHNR, CDR2 FQNEAQ (reference sequence). The CDR3 has 16 amino acids. Trimming removed 4 bases from V and 3 bases from J; junction bases left unmatched: 5. This CDR3 is CASSSPTSGYTGELFF. In DNA form, the CDR3 reads TGTGCCAGCAGCTCGCCGACTAGCGGGTACACCGGGGAGCTGTTTTTT.

Only a few counts were recorded for this clone. The gene calls are TRBV10-2 and TRBJ1-1; 8 nucleotides agree with TRBD1. Germline CDR1 is WSHSY and CDR2 is SAAADI. This CDR3 spans 16 amino acids. The ends lost 2 bases at V and 3 bases at J; junction bases unmatched: 8. The CDR3 is CASSEARGRVDTEAFF. The CDR3 region has the DNA TGCGCCAGCAGTGAGGCCAGGGGGCGCGTTGACACTGAAGCTTTCTTT.

The gene calls are TRBV20-1 and TRBJ2-7, with D hard to call. V was shortened by 0 bases and J by 7 bases, with 7 bases between the two germline ends. The CDR3 spans 11 residues. Germline CDR1 and CDR2: DFQATT and SNEGSKA (reference sequence). CDR3 coding DNA: TGCAGTGCTAGAGAGGTGCGGGAGCAGTACTTC. Amino acid sequence: CSAREVREQYF.

The CDR3 DNA reads TGTGCCAGCAGTTTATGGGCGCTAGCGGGCTCGAACACCGGGGAGCTGTTTTTT. It encodes CASSLWALAGSNTGELFF. V and J are TRBV28 and TRBJ2-2; 8 positions match TRBD2. Germline CDR1 and CDR2: MDHEN and SYDVKM. The CDR3 has 18 amino acids. J was trimmed by 0 bases and V by 0 bases; bases with no gene match: 6. The entire variable domain, with the rest obtained from reference TRBV28 and TRBJ2-2, is as follows: DVKVTQSSRYLVKRTGEKVFLECVQDMDHENMFWYRQDPGLGLRLIYFSYDVKMKEKGDIPEGYSVSREKKERFSLILESASTNQTSMYLCASSLWALAGSNTGELFFGEGSRLTVL.

CDR3 loop: CASSESRRLKPLHF. CDR3 DNA: TGTGCCAGCAGTGAATCGAGGAGATTGAAACCCCTCCACTTT. The chain couples TRBV2 to TRBJ1-6; D not resolved. CDR1 is SNHLY and CDR2 is FYNNEI in the germline V gene. The CDR3 spans 14 residues. The V gene lost 2 bases and the J gene lost 12 bases, with 14 bases spanning the gap.

V and J are TRBV15 and TRBJ1-4; D is possibly TRBD1 (6 bases). Trimming stripped 2 bases from V and 4 bases from J, with 14 bases between. Germline CDR1 reads LNHNV; CDR2 reads YYDKDF (reference sequence). The CDR3 spans 16 residues. The CDR3, as DNA: TGTGCCACCAGCAGAAACCTTGGACAGCTTAATGAAAAACTGTTTTTT. This encodes CATSRNLGQLNEKLFF. The full variable domain, its missing parts supplied by reference TRBV15 and TRBJ1-4, is DAMVIQNPRYQVTQFGKPVTLSCSQTLNHNVMYWYQQKSSQAPKLLFHYYDKDFNNEADTPDNFQSRRPNTSFCFLDIRSPGLGDTAMYLCATSRNLGQLNEKLFFGSGTQLSVL.

The chain recombines TRBV11-2 with TRBJ1-6, with 9 bases identical to TRBD1. V dropped 5 bases and J dropped 8; count of bases not matched to a gene: 7. The CDR3 spans 15 residues. CDR1 is SGHAT and CDR2 is FQNNGV in the germline V gene. Here the CDR3 reads CASSQGQGKDSPLHF. The CDR3 DNA is TGTGCCAGCAGCCAGGGACAGGGAAAGGATTCACCCCTCCACTTT.

The chain carries TRBV29-1 and TRBJ1-1, with TRBD1 as a possible D gene (6 bases). CDR1 and CDR2 (germline): SQVTM, ANQGSEA. CDR3 length: 14 residues. Trimming left V 4 bases short and J 0 bases short, with 12 bases between. The CDR3 spells CSVGTTGMNTEAFF. CDR3 nucleotide sequence: TGCAGCGTTGGGACGACAGGCATGAACACTGAAGCTTTCTTT. Full variable domain (outside the CDR3, taken from reference TRBV29-1 and TRBJ1-1): SAVISQKPSRDICQRGTSLTIQCQVDSQVTMMFWYRQQPGQSLTLIATANQGSEATYESGFVIDKFPISRPNLTFSTLTVSNMSPEDSSIYLCSVGTTGMNTEAFFGQGTRLTVV.

V is TRBV7-8 and J is TRBJ1-3; tentative D call: TRBD1 (6 bases). Germline lookup yields CDR1 SGHVS and CDR2 FQNEAQ. The CDR3 consists of 14 residues. V dropped 0 bases and J dropped 7 bases, with 10 bases sitting between them. The CDR3: CASSLARGGNTIYF. The CDR3, as DNA: TGTGCCAGCAGCTTAGCGAGGGGGGGGAACACCATATATTTT.

V is TRBV7-2 and J is TRBJ2-3, with TRBD2 matching 7 bases. Trimming removed 1 base from V and 15 bases from J; junction bases left unmatched: 7. The germline V gene has CDR1 SGHTA and CDR2 FQGNSA. CDR3 size: 12 residues. The CDR3 region has the DNA TGTGCCAGCAGCTTAGGAGGGACTATGTACTATTTT. The encoded protein is CASSLGGTMYYF.

This clone was picked up one time. The V and J genes are TRBV19 and TRBJ2-7; D may be TRBD1 (6 bases). CDR3 length equals 12 residues. Trimming pared 4 bases from V and 8 bases from J, leaving 12 bases between. The germline V gene encodes CDR1 LNHDA and CDR2 SQIVND (reference sequence). This CDR3 reads CASSNDRLKQYF. The CDR3 DNA sequence: TGTGCCAGTAGTAACGACAGGTTAAAGCAGTACTTC.

The chain combines TRBV19 with TRBJ1-5, with a weak D call TRBD1 (6 bases). The CDR3 is made up of 12 amino acids. Germline assignment: CDR1 LNHDA and CDR2 SQIVND (reference sequence). Trimming cost V 2 bases and J 11 bases, with 10 bases left between them. CDR3 sequence (DNA): TGTGCCAGTAGTATACAGGGGCTGGCCCAGCATTTT. Translation: CASSIQGLAQHF.

The CDR3, as DNA: TGTGCCTTTGGGGGGGCCTATGGCTACACCTTC. As protein: CAFGGAYGYTF. The rearrangement joins TRBV30 to TRBJ1-2, with D possibly TRBD1 on 6 matching bases. The CDR3 runs to 11 residues. Germline lookup yields CDR1 GTSNPN and CDR2 SVGIG (reference sequence). V shed 7 bases and J shed 4 bases, with 10 bases lying between them.

The CDR3 protein is CASSQQGTVNSPLHF. The CDR3, as DNA: TGTGCCAGCTCTCAACAGGGGACCGTTAATTCACCCCTCCACTTT. This chain joins TRBV18 and TRBJ1-6; 7 nucleotides align to TRBD1. CDR1 and CDR2 from the germline V gene are KGHSH and LQKENI. This CDR3 region has 15 residues. Germline trimming cut 6 bases from V and 6 bases from J; bases unmatched to any gene: 8.

The chain recombines TRBV6-2 or TRBV6-3 with TRBJ2-5; 7 positions agree with TRBD1. The CDR3 runs 15 residues. Trimming removed 4 bases from V and 4 bases from J; junction bases left unmatched: 9. Germline V gene data show CDR1 as MNHEY and CDR2 as SVGEGT. This CDR3 reads CASSSLQGQGETQYF. The CDR3 nucleotides are TGTGCCAGCAGTTCCTTACAGGGGCAAGGAGAGACCCAGTACTTC.